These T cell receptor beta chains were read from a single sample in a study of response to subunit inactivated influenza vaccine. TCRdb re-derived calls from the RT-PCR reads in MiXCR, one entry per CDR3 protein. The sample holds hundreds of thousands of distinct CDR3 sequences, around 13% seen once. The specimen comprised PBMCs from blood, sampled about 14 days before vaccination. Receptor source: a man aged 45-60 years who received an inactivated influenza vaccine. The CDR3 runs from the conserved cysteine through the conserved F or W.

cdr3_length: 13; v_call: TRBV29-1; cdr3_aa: CSVDRTANTEAFF
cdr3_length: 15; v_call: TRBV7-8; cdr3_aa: CASTPQGGLTDTQYF
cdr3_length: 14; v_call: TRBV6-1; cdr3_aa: CASSDRGLDQPQHF
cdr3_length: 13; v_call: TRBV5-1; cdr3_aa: CASSLAGRSEQYF
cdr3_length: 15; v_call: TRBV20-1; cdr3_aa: CSARDPRQGFHEQFF
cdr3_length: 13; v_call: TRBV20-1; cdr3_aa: CSASGVAFGELFF
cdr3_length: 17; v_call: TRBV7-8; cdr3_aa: CASSLVPGASSYNEQFF
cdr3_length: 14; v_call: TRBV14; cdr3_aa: CASSQEVGRETQYF
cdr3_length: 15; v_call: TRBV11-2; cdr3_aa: CASSGTSGRTGELFF
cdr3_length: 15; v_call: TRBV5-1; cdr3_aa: CASSGTGTGLYEQYF
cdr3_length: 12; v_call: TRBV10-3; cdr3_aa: CAISVARGTQYF
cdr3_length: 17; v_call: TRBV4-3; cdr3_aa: CASSQEVSGGRHNEQFF
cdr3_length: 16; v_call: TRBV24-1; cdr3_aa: CATSDLGEGSGNEQFF
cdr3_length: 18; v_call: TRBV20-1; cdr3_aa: CNARYPGTSGAAYNEQFF
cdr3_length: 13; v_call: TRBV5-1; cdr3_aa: CASSTYNQETQYF
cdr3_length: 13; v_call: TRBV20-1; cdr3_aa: CSAPSGRAGELFF
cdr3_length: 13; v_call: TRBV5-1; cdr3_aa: CASSLTENYEQYF
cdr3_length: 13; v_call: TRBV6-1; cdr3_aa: CASSEVSPEAQHF
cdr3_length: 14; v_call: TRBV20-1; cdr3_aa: CSARASGPTDTQYF
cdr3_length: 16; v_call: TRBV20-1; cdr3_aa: CSASSRDRGHQETQYF
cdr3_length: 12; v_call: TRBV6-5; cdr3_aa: CASSTTRETQYF
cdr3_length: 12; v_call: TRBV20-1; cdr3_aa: CSAGSGIETQYF
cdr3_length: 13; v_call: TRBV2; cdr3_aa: CASSAGNTDTQYF
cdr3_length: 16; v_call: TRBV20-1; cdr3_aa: CSARPIYSGGGETQYF
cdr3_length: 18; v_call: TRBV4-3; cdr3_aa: CASSQVIPSPVTNEKLFF
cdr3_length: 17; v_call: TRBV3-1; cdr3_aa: CASSQNYGQGDTGELFF
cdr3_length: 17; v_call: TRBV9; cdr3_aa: CASSVGVGGFSTDTQYF
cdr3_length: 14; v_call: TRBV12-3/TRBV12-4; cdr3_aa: CASSPRDRGDGYTF
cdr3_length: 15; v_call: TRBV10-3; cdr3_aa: CAISGPTGGGYEQYF
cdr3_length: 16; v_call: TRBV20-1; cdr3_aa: CCSRGPGPGLTGELFF
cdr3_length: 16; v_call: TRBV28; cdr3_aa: CASSLHPGQGRNEQYF
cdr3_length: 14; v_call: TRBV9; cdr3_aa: CASSVAQFGETQYF
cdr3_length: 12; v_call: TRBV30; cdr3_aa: CAWSVNNQPQHF
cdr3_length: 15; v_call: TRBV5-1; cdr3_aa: CASSRTTGLNTEAFF
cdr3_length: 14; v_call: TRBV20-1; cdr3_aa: CSAPPPGVRETQYF
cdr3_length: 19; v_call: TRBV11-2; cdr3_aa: CASSRDREDLNKAAGTQYF
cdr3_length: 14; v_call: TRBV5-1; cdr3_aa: CASTGGLYPDTQYF
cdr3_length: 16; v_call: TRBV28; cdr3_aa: CASSPGIAKSYNEQFF
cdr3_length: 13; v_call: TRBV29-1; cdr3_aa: CSVETGGRDEQFF
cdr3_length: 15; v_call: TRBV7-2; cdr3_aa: CASSFGGSGNYEQYF
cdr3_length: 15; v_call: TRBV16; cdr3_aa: CASSQSWGSGNTIYF
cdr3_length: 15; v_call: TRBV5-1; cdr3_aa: CASSLGLAGFNEQFF
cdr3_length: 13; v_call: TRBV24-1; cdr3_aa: CATSDSGEYGYTF
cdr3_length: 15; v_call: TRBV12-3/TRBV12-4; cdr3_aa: CASSTHIAATDTQYF
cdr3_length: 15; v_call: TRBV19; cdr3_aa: CASTNGQVNNQPQHF
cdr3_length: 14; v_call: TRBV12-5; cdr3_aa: CASTTSGAMVEQYF
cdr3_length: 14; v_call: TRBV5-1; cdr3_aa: CASRSRLATDTQYF
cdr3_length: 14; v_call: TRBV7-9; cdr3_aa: CASSFPGLPYEQFF
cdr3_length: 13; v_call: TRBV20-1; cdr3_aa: CSATNIDGETQYF
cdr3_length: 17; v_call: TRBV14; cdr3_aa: CASSQYGIANPTGELFF
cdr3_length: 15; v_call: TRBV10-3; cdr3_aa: CAIRPSGGYSYEQYF